A selection of T cell receptor beta chains follows, all from one sample in a study of blood T cell repertoires in COVID-19. Measured with immunoSEQ multiplex PCR; TCRdb has only the in-frame clones, and not every one. The table has around 200,000 clones, around four fifths seen once. Sequences were obtained from peripheral blood. These receptor sequences come from a man aged 35 to 55 with active or convalescent COVID-19. CDR3s include the opening cysteine and the closing phenylalanine or tryptophan. Fields, in order: CDR3 length, clone size, J gene, D gene, V gene, CDR3 protein, CDR3 DNA. The D gene is left open where the match is weak. A clone size is listed for some rows: how often the clone was seen (once, few, many), or a class if it is expanded.

>15|many|TRBJ2-2|.|TRBV5-5
CASSLVDRDTGELFF
TGTGCCAGCAGCCTTGTGGACAGAGACACCGGGGAGCTGTTTTTT
>15|.|TRBJ1-2|.|TRBV11-2
CASSLPGRVEDGYTF
TGTGCCAGCAGCTTACCCGGCAGGGTTGAAGATGGCTACACCTTC
>17|.|TRBJ2-2|TRBD1|TRBV13
CASSLYHQGVNTGELFF
TGTGCCAGCAGCTTATATCATCAGGGGGTGAACACCGGGGAGCTGTTTTTT
>15|.|TRBJ2-7|TRBD1|TRBV18
CASSPGGTGGYEQYF
TGTGCCAGCTCACCGGGCGGGACAGGGGGCTACGAGCAGTACTTC
>14|.|TRBJ2-1|.|TRBV19
CASSKSVSTMEQFF
TGTGCCAGTTCAAAAAGCGTCAGTACAATGGAGCAGTTCTTC
>15|.|TRBJ2-7|.|TRBV2
CASSVQAHSVYEQYF
TGTGCCAGCAGTGTACAGGCCCACTCGGTCTACGAGCAGTACTTC
>13|.|TRBJ2-1|.|TRBV5-8
CASSLTAYNEQFF
TGTGCCAGCAGCTTGACTGCCTACAATGAGCAGTTCTTC
>15|once|TRBJ2-7|TRBD2|TRBV7-9
CASSLLAGGPYEQYF
TGTGCCAGCAGCTTGTTAGCGGGAGGGCCCTACGAGCAGTACTTC
>14|.|TRBJ2-3|.|TRBV3-1/TRBV3-2
CASSQAARADTQYF
TGTGCCAGCAGCCAAGCAGCCAGGGCAGATACGCAGTATTTT
>16|.|TRBJ2-7|TRBD1|TRBV24-1
CATSDAGQGGAYEQYF
TGTGCCACCAGTGATGCGGGACAGGGGGGGGCCTACGAGCAGTACTTC
>15|.|TRBJ1-5|TRBD1|TRBV24-1
CATSDPQGGKEPQHF
TGTGCCACCAGTGATCCACAGGGGGGAAAGGAGCCCCAGCATTTT
>15|.|TRBJ2-7|.|TRBV6-5
CASSLSGTSPYEQYF
TGTGCCAGCAGTCTCTCCGGGACAAGTCCTTACGAGCAGTACTTC
>13|.|TRBJ2-3|TRBD1|TRBV30
CAWSGTGADTQYF
TGTGCCTGGAGTGGGACAGGGGCGGATACGCAGTATTTT
>16|.|TRBJ2-7|TRBD1|TRBV6-6
CASSRRDRKSSYEQYF
TGTGCCAGCAGTCGACGGGACAGGAAGAGCTCCTACGAGCAGTACTTC
>13|once|TRBJ2-7|.|TRBV3-1/TRBV3-2
CASSQTVTYEQYF
TGTGCCAGCAGCCAAACAGTCACCTACGAGCAGTACTTC
>15|.|TRBJ1-4|.|TRBV24-1
CATSDSRGGGEKLFF
TGTGCCACCAGTGATTCGAGGGGGGGAGGAGAAAAACTGTTTTTT
>15|.|TRBJ2-2|.|TRBV7-3
CASSRGTSNTGELFF
TGTGCCAGCAGCCGGGGAACGTCGAACACCGGGGAGCTGTTTTTT
>15|.|TRBJ2-2|.|TRBV6-5
CASREFPTNTGELFF
TGTGCCAGCAGGGAGTTCCCAACGAACACCGGGGAGCTGTTTTTT
>17|.|TRBJ1-4|TRBD1|TRBV9
CASSTGTGLGQGEKLFF
TGTGCCAGCAGCACCGGGACAGGGCTGGGGCAGGGTGAAAAACTGTTTTTT
>15|many|TRBJ1-1|.|TRBV4-1
CASSPRGEGGFEAFF
TGCGCCAGCAGCCCCCGTGGGGAGGGAGGCTTTGAAGCTTTCTTT
>14|.|TRBJ2-5|.|TRBV5-1
CASSLGPQGGTQYF
TGCGCCAGCAGCTTGGGACCCCAGGGAGGGACCCAGTACTTC
>12|.|TRBJ1-2|.|TRBV6-1
CASSEAGYGYTF
TGTGCCAGCAGTGAGGCAGGCTATGGCTACACCTTC
>13|.|TRBJ2-7|TRBD2|TRBV10-1
CASSGTSDGEQYF
TGCGCCAGCAGCGGGACTAGCGACGGCGAGCAGTACTTC
>15|.|TRBJ2-6|.|TRBV19
CASSIGGSGANVLTF
TGTGCCAGTAGTATAGGAGGTTCTGGGGCCAACGTCCTGACTTTC